Below are 22 T cell receptor beta chains sequenced from a single sample in a study of T cell repertoires in cytomegalovirus infection. Their recognized antigens are unknown. TCRdb re-analysed the reads in MiXCR, keeping a single row per CDR3 protein. The data contain approximately 1,000,000 distinct CDR3 sequences, about a third of them singletons. The sequencing here drew on cultured CD8+ T cells from PBMCs, taken from culture after CMV antigen stimulation. These receptors were obtained from a human donor in good health (CMV status not recorded). Some clones in this sample may be carry-over from other donors' samples.

This clonotype has just a few counts. The chain employs TRBV3-1 and TRBJ1-5; 10 bases match TRBD1. CDR1 is LGHDT and CDR2 is YNNKEL in the germline V gene (reference sequence). The ends lost 5 bases at V and 3 bases at J; junction bases unmatched: 10. The CDR3 loop spans 17 amino acids. Written as DNA, the CDR3 is TGTGCCAGCAGCTGGGGGACCGGGACAGGGGACAATCAGCCCCAGCATTTT. Protein: CASSWGTGTGDNQPQHF.

The V and J genes are TRBV7-9 and TRBJ2-1, with D possibly matching TRBD1 (6 bases). This CDR3 region has 17 residues. Germline loops: CDR1 SEHNR, CDR2 FQNEAQ (reference sequence). Trimming removed 0 bases from V and 8 bases from J, with 20 bases in between. The CDR3 coding sequence is TGTGCCAGCAGCTTAGCGGTAGGGGGTAGCCTACACTATGAGCAGTTCTTC. As protein: CASSLAVGGSLHYEQFF.

This clonotype was seen a handful of times. This chain joins TRBV7-2 and TRBJ2-3; 10 positions agree with TRBD1. From germline, CDR1 is SGHTA and CDR2 FQGNSA. Trimming at V came to 3 bases and at J to 1 base, leaving 4 bases not matched to a gene. This CDR3 contains 16 residues. The CDR3 reads CASSLWTGGGTDTQYF. Written as DNA, the CDR3 is TGTGCCAGCAGCTTGTGGACAGGGGGTGGCACAGATACGCAGTATTTT.

This rearrangement joins TRBV5-6 to TRBJ1-2, with a tentative D call TRBD1 (6 bases). CDR3 length: 13 residues. V dropped 5 bases and J dropped 4 bases, with 12 bases sitting between them. Germline-derived CDR1 and CDR2 are SGHDT and YYEEEE. The CDR3 nucleotides are TGTGCCAGCAGGAGGGACACACGCTATGGCTACACCTTC. Its translation is CASRRDTRYGYTF.

This clonotype has more than one count but fewer than ten. The chain joins TRBV6-1 to TRBJ1-1, with 12 bases lining up with TRBD1. The CDR3 runs to 15 residues. Losses at the gene ends were 9 bases for V and 5 bases for J; bases not matched to a gene: 10. Germline CDR1 and CDR2: MNHNS and SASEGT. The CDR3: CASGGGDRGQTEAFF. For the CDR3, the DNA is TGTGCCAGTGGAGGGGGGGACAGGGGGCAGACTGAAGCTTTCTTT.

This clonotype has more than one count but fewer than ten. The V call is TRBV3-1, the J call TRBJ2-3; the D is unclear. CDR1 and CDR2 from the germline V gene are LGHDT and YNNKEL (reference sequence). The germline V and J ends were trimmed by 4 bases and 6 bases, with 11 bases remaining between them. This CDR3 spans 13 amino acids. CDR3 coding DNA: TGTGCCAGCAGCCCCTCTCCCGCGGATACGCAGTATTTT. This translates into CASSPSPADTQYF.

This sequence joins TRBV5-4 and TRBJ1-2, with 7 bases lining up with TRBD1. CDR1 and CDR2 (germline): SGHNT, YYREEE (reference sequence). This CDR3 comprises 14 residues. With V trimmed by 4 bases and J by 5 bases, 8 bases remained unmatched. CDR3 in amino acids: CASSRNRGWYGYTF. The CDR3 DNA reads TGTGCCAGCAGCCGGAACAGGGGATGGTATGGCTACACCTTC.

The rearrangement links TRBV19 to TRBJ1-1, with a weak D call TRBD1 (5 bases). This CDR3 region has 15 residues. V was cut by 6 bases and J by 1 base, with 15 bases left in between. Germline V CDR1 and CDR2: LNHDA, SQIVND (reference sequence). The CDR3 DNA reads TGTGCCAGTAGCGACTTGGGACGGGCGAACACTGAAGCTTTCTTT. This translates into CASSDLGRANTEAFF.

In regard to this clonotype: Given a much more abundant clone one base away, this may be a read error. The chain has TRBV7-2 and TRBJ2-5, with a possible D match to TRBD1 (6 bases). Deletions cut 1 base from V and 3 bases from J, with 15 bases between. Germline V CDR1 and CDR2: SGHTA, FQGNSA. The CDR3 has 16 residues. The CDR3 region has the DNA TGTGCCAGCAGCTTAGTCGACAGTGAGGGGGAAGAGACCCAGTACTTC. It codes for CASSLVDSEGEETQYF.

There are a few counts of this clonotype. This chain joins TRBV7-3 and TRBJ1-5; D is possibly TRBD1 (5 bases). The CDR3 consists of 15 residues. Trimming removed 6 bases from V and 0 bases from J, with 12 bases in between. Germline V lookup: CDR1 SGHTA, CDR2 FQGTGA. The CDR3, as DNA: TGTGCCAGCAGTTCTGACAGCTCTAGCAATCAGCCCCAGCATTTT. It translates to CASSSDSSSNQPQHF.

Ten or more counts support this clonotype. The J gene is TRBJ1-3, the V gene TRBV7-6; TRBD1 aligns across 10 bases. From germline, CDR1 is SGHVS and CDR2 FNYEAQ. CDR3 length: 21 amino acids. V dropped 4 bases and J dropped 0; count of bases not matched to a gene: 18. CDR3 residues: CASSYPRAGTGALSSGNTIYF. CDR3 nucleotides: TGTGCCAGCAGCTATCCCAGGGCCGGGACAGGGGCACTAAGCTCTGGAAACACCATATATTTT.

The genes are TRBV18 and TRBJ2-3; tentative D call: TRBD2 (5 bases). V lost 4 bases and J 2 bases, leaving 16 bases between the germline ends. This CDR3 spans 16 amino acids. Per germline, CDR1 KGHSH and CDR2 LQKENI. CDR3 nucleotides: TGTGCCAGCTCACAATCCTTTTCCGGGGACACAGATACGCAGTATTTT. Residues: CASSQSFSGDTDTQYF.

In its sample, this clonotype was seen a few times. The V call is TRBV6-1, the J call TRBJ1-5; 9 nucleotides align to TRBD1. With V trimmed by 6 bases and J by 4 bases, 7 bases remained unmatched. In germline, CDR1 is MNHNS, CDR2 SASEGT. The CDR3 loop spans 15 amino acids. CDR3 loop: CASRTGTGTNQPQHF. In nucleotides, the CDR3 is TGTGCCAGCAGGACCGGGACAGGGACTAATCAGCCCCAGCATTTT.

V is TRBV7-8 and J is TRBJ2-1, with 13 bases that match TRBD2. CDR1 SGHVS and CDR2 FQNEAQ come from the germline V gene. Losses at the gene ends were 1 base for V and 6 bases for J; bases not matched to a gene: 6. This CDR3 is 17 amino acids long. CDR3 region: CASSLGGTSGILNEQFF. CDR3 nucleotide sequence: TGTGCCAGCAGCTTAGGAGGGACTAGCGGGATTCTCAATGAGCAGTTCTTC.

This clonotype was observed a handful of times. The chain is built from TRBV5-4 and TRBJ1-1, with unresolved D. The CDR3 covers 12 residues. Trimming stripped 8 bases from V and 7 bases from J, with 15 bases between. The V gene's germline CDR1 is SGHNT and CDR2 YYREEE (reference sequence). Here the CDR3 reads CASIAGSDEAFF. DNA of the CDR3: TGTGCCAGTATCGCGGGATCGGATGAAGCTTTCTTT. Together with reference TRBV5-4 and TRBJ1-1, the CDR3 gives the full variable domain: ETGVTQSPTHLIKTRGQQVTLRCSSQSGHNTVSWYQQALGQGPQFIFQYYREEENGRGNFPPRFSGLQFPNYSSELNVNALELDDSALYLCASIAGSDEAFFGQGTRLTVV.

This clonotype turned up a few times. CDR3 loop: CASSIDRDNDWGYTF. CDR3 coding DNA: TGTGCCAGCAGCATCGACCGGGACAATGATTGGGGCTACACCTTC. The chain employs TRBV5-4 and TRBJ1-2, with D tentatively TRBD1 (6 bases). The CDR3 totals 15 residues. V was cut by 4 bases and J by 8 bases, with 21 bases left in between. Germline V gene sequence: CDR1 SGHNT, CDR2 YYREEE (reference sequence).

The V and J genes are TRBV20-1 and TRBJ2-1; no definite D call. There are 14 residues in the CDR3. The V gene's germline CDR1 is DFQATT and CDR2 SNEGSKA (reference sequence). Trimming stripped 3 bases from V and 3 bases from J, with 12 bases between. For the CDR3, the DNA is TGCAGTGCTAGTGAGCTGGAAGGCTACAATGAGCAGTTCTTC. The encoded protein is CSASELEGYNEQFF.

This clonotype was recorded a few times. V and J are TRBV7-6 and TRBJ2-7; TRBD1 matches 12 bases. V was pared by 5 bases and J by 6 bases, with 8 bases of the junction left unmatched. This CDR3 is built from 15 residues. CDR1 is SGHVS and CDR2 is FNYEAQ in the germline V gene. The CDR3 loop is CASSPPGTGGFEQYV. Written as DNA, the CDR3 is TGTGCCAGCAGCCCTCCGGGGACAGGGGGCTTCGAGCAGTACGTC.

This chain uses TRBV19 with TRBJ2-7; D remains ambiguous. V was shortened by 5 bases and J by 4 bases, with 15 bases between the two germline ends. Germline V gene lookup returns CDR1 LNHDA and CDR2 SQIVND (reference sequence). CDR3 size: 14 residues. CDR3 protein: CASSPGQITYEQYF. The CDR3 region has the DNA TGTGCCAGTAGTCCTGGCCAGATCACATACGAGCAGTACTTC.

J is TRBJ2-7 and V is TRBV27; D may correspond to TRBD1 or TRBD2 (6 bases each). Germline V gene sequence: CDR1 MNHEY, CDR2 SMNVEV (reference sequence). The CDR3 extends over 14 amino acids. Trimming took 0 bases from V and 7 from J, leaving 13 bases between them. DNA of the CDR3: TGTGCCAGCAGTTTATCGGGGGGCCGGCGTGAGCAGTACGTC. Amino acids: CASSLSGGRREQYV.

The chain couples TRBV7-9 to TRBJ1-1; D is possibly TRBD1 (6 bases). The CDR3 spans 16 residues. CDR1 is SEHNR, CDR2 FQNEAQ, per germline (reference sequence). The V gene lost 5 bases and the J gene lost 8 bases, with 24 bases spanning the gap. The CDR3 loop is CASSHPGQLERSEAFF. The CDR3 region has the DNA TGTGCCAGCAGCCATCCGGGACAACTTGAGAGATCGGAAGCTTTCTTT.

Points on this clonotype: The missing conserved phenylalanine or tryptophan at the end of this CDR3 makes a read error likely. The rearrangement joins TRBV5-4 to TRBJ1-2; 10 bases agree with TRBD1. Unmatched junction bases numbered 3, after V lost 2 bases and J lost 5 bases. Looked up from germline, CDR1 is SGHNT and CDR2 is YYREEE (reference sequence). This CDR3 region has 14 residues. CDR3 region: CASSFDRGPYGYTS. The DNA for the CDR3 is TGTGCCAGCAGCTTCGACAGGGGGCCGTATGGCTACACCTCC.